A single sample gave rise to the 20 T cell receptor beta chains below, sequenced in a study of metastatic and nonmetastatic thyroid tumors. Patients underwent thyroid surgery, and none had received any treatment before it. TCRdb redid the clone calls on the PCR reads using MiXCR. The table has tens of thousands of clones, 25% to 30% seen once; the top ten hold more than 15%. Sequences were obtained from blood. The receptors derive from a female donor with papillary thyroid cancer or a benign thyroid nodule (not recorded which). Some clones in this sample may be carry-over from other donors' samples.

The genes are TRBV5-1 and TRBJ2-1; D is ambiguous. The CDR3 has 17 amino acids. The V gene lost 1 base and the J gene lost 0 bases, with 14 bases spanning the gap. CDR1 is SGHRS, CDR2 YFSETQ, per germline. CDR3 sequence: CASSLMARTYSYNEQFF. CDR3 nucleotide sequence: TGCGCCAGCAGCTTGATGGCCCGAACCTACTCCTACAATGAGCAGTTCTTC.

This clone has ten or more counts. The chain links TRBV7-2 to TRBJ2-7; 14 bases agree with TRBD2. V dropped 5 bases and J dropped 6; count of bases not matched to a gene: 9. The CDR3 is 16 amino acids. Looked up from germline, CDR1 is SGHTA and CDR2 is FQGNSA. The CDR3 loop reads CASSLLGTSGSVEQYF. CDR3 nucleotides: TGTGCCAGCAGCCTGCTTGGGACTAGCGGGAGCGTCGAGCAGTACTTC. Complete variable domain (other parts from reference TRBV7-2 and TRBJ2-7): GAGVSQSPSNKVTEKGKDVELRCDPISGHTALYWYRQSLGQGLEFLIYFQGNSAPDKSGLPSDRFSAERTGGSVSTLTIQRTQQEDSAVYLCASSLLGTSGSVEQYFGPGTRLTVT.

The sample holds a few counts of this clone. The chain combines TRBV6-1 with TRBJ1-6, with 8 bases lining up with TRBD1. CDR1 MNHNS and CDR2 SASEGT come from the germline V gene. V trimming: 5 bases; J trimming: 7 bases; junction bases outside the gene matches: 4. The CDR3 has 14 residues. In DNA, the CDR3 is TGTGCCAGCAGTCTCCGGGACAGGAATTCACCCCTCCACTTT. Its protein is CASSLRDRNSPLHF.

The table lists this clone with many counts. This chain links TRBV12-3 or TRBV12-4 with TRBJ2-2, with D unclear. V was clipped by 2 bases and J by 6 bases, with 7 bases between them. CDR3 length equals 13 residues. CDR3: CASSLKSAGELFF. CDR3 nucleotides: TGTGCCAGCAGTTTAAAATCCGCCGGGGAGCTGTTTTTT.

This chain uses TRBV19 with TRBJ1-2, with 7 bases identical to TRBD1. This CDR3 contains 14 residues. Germline V gene lookup returns CDR1 LNHDA and CDR2 SQIVND (reference sequence). The junction had 7 bases not matched to a gene; V was cut back by 8 bases and J by 1 base. The CDR3 coding sequence is TGTGCCAGTTCCAGGGACAGTCGTAACTATGGCTACACCTTC. Translation: CASSRDSRNYGYTF.

There are a few counts of this clone. This sequence joins TRBV7-2 and TRBJ2-2, with 8 positions matching TRBD2. The ends lost 5 bases at V and 6 bases at J; junction bases unmatched: 2. The CDR3 extends over 13 amino acids. The germline gives CDR1 SGHTA, CDR2 FQGNSA. The CDR3 region is CASSKGLAGELFF. CDR3 DNA: TGTGCCAGCAGCAAGGGACTAGCCGGGGAGCTGTTTTTT.

The chain carries TRBV7-2 and TRBJ1-6; D remains ambiguous. The CDR3 is made up of 17 amino acids. Trimming stripped 1 base from V and 0 bases from J, with 10 bases between. The germline V gene encodes CDR1 SGHTA and CDR2 FQGNSA. CDR3 in DNA: TGTGCCAGCAGCTTAGGGCCCCTCAGCTCCTATAATTCACCCCTCCACTTT. It yields the protein CASSLGPLSSYNSPLHF. The full variable domain, rest sourced from reference TRBV7-2 and TRBJ1-6, is GAGVSQSPSNKVTEKGKDVELRCDPISGHTALYWYRQSLGQGLEFLIYFQGNSAPDKSGLPSDRFSAERTGGSVSTLTIQRTQQEDSAVYLCASSLGPLSSYNSPLHFGNGTRLTVT.

The rearrangement links TRBV7-9 to TRBJ1-3; D not resolved. The CDR3 sequence is 14 residues long. V lost 4 bases and J lost 3, with 10 bases in between. Germline V gene sequence: CDR1 SEHNR, CDR2 FQNEAQ (reference sequence). This CDR3 reads CASSSREGGNTIYF. The CDR3 bases are TGTGCCAGCAGCTCAAGGGAGGGTGGAAACACCATATATTTT.

There are a few counts of this clone. The rearrangement links TRBV2 to TRBJ1-4; a weak D match, TRBD1 (6 bases). Trimming pared 8 bases from V and 5 bases from J, leaving 15 bases between. The length of the CDR3 is 14 residues. CDR1 and CDR2 from the germline V gene are SNHLY and FYNNEI. The CDR3: CASGLGHLNEKLFF. CDR3 in DNA: TGTGCCAGCGGCCTGGGACATTTAAATGAAAAACTGTTTTTT.

The rearrangement links TRBV6-1 to TRBJ1-3, with D unresolved. Trimming shortened V by 4 bases and J by 2 bases, and 18 bases separated the two germline ends. Germline V gene data show CDR1 as MNHNS and CDR2 as SASEGT. The CDR3 sequence is 17 residues long. CDR3 sequence: CASSVLRRASAGNTIYF. The CDR3 DNA reads as TGTGCCAGCAGTGTCCTCAGAAGGGCTTCTGCTGGAAACACCATATATTTT.

The rearrangement joins TRBV5-5 to TRBJ2-7; tentative D call: TRBD2 (6 bases). The CDR3 has 16 amino acids. Trimming removed 4 bases from V and 0 bases from J, with 17 bases in between. From germline, CDR1 is SGHKS and CDR2 YYEKEE (reference sequence). CDR3 DNA sequence: TGTGCCAGCAGCCGTTCACTAGCCCAAAGCTCCTACGAGCAGTACTTC. Translating it yields CASSRSLAQSSYEQYF.

This clone appeared once. The genes are TRBV20-1 and TRBJ2-1, with TRBD2 matching 11 bases. The CDR3 consists of 15 residues. J was trimmed by 4 bases and V by 3 bases; bases with no gene match: 5. Germline CDR1 and CDR2: DFQATT and SNEGSKA (reference sequence). The CDR3 sequence: CSAREIAGGYNEQFF. CDR3 DNA: TGCAGTGCTAGGGAAATAGCGGGAGGGTACAATGAGCAGTTCTTC.

The chain has TRBV6-1 and TRBJ2-7; 10 bases are a match to TRBD1. The CDR3 covers 15 residues. Germline CDR1 is MNHNS and CDR2 is SASEGT. V lost 6 bases to trimming and J lost 7 bases; unmatched junction nucleotides: 12. The CDR3 loop reads CASRSDRDRGMEQYF. The CDR3 bases are TGTGCCAGCAGATCCGACCGGGACAGGGGAATGGAGCAGTACTTC.

The genes are TRBV6-1 and TRBJ1-6; no clear D gene. The CDR3 sequence is 16 residues long. V shed 1 base and J shed 4 bases, with 11 bases lying between them. Germline V gives CDR1 MNHNS, CDR2 SASEGT. In DNA, the CDR3 is TGTGCCAGCAGTGAAGGACCCGGGGATTATAATTCACCCCTCCACTTT. Protein product: CASSEGPGDYNSPLHF.

This clone has just a few counts. The chain employs TRBV6-1 and TRBJ2-7, with 7 positions matching TRBD2. CDR3 length: 14 amino acids. The V gene's germline CDR1 is MNHNS and CDR2 SASEGT. Losses at the gene ends were 6 bases for V and 1 base for J; bases not matched to a gene: 6. CDR3 protein: CASSPQRGSYEQYF. CDR3 nucleotides: TGTGCCAGCAGCCCTCAGCGGGGTTCCTACGAGCAGTACTTC.

The chain combines TRBV3-1 with TRBJ2-7; D is uncertain. CDR1 LGHDT and CDR2 YNNKEL come from the germline V gene (reference sequence). Trimming stripped 0 bases from V and 6 bases from J, with 3 bases between. CDR3 length: 11 residues. CDR3 sequence (DNA): TGTGCCAGCAGCCAAGATAGCGAGCAGTACTTC. Translation gives CASSQDSEQYF.

The J gene is TRBJ2-7, the V gene TRBV7-2, with 10 bases identical to TRBD1. This CDR3 is built from 15 residues. Germline lookup yields CDR1 SGHTA and CDR2 FQGNSA. J gave up 3 bases and V 2 bases, and 4 bases lay outside the gene matches. This chain's CDR3 is CASSLRDRGIYEQYF. The CDR3 region has the DNA TGTGCCAGCAGCTTACGGGACAGGGGAATCTACGAGCAGTACTTC.

V gene TRBV5-1 combines with J gene TRBJ1-5; unclear D gene. V was pared by 4 bases and J by 6 bases, with 11 bases between. The CDR3 consists of 13 residues. Germline V gene data show CDR1 as SGHRS and CDR2 as YFSETQ. CDR3 sequence: CASSPEGLQPQHF. The CDR3 nucleotides read TGCGCCAGCAGCCCCGAGGGCCTTCAGCCCCAGCATTTT. The whole variable domain, filled in from reference TRBV5-1 and TRBJ1-5, reads KAGVTQTPRYLIKTRGQQVTLSCSPISGHRSVSWYQQTPGQGLQFLFEYFSETQRNKGNFPGRFSGRQFSNSRSEMNVSTLELGDSALYLCASSPEGLQPQHFGDGTRLSIL.

V usage is TRBV28 and J usage is TRBJ1-4, with D tentatively TRBD1 (5 bases). From germline, CDR1 is MDHEN and CDR2 SYDVKM. This CDR3 is built from 15 residues. The V and J ends lost 3 bases and 4 bases respectively, with 12 bases between them. The CDR3 sequence: CASSFVTEFNEKLFF. The CDR3 bases are TGTGCCAGCAGTTTTGTGACAGAGTTTAATGAAAAACTGTTTTTT.

This clone was counted a few times. V gene TRBV6-1 combines with J gene TRBJ2-2; D might be TRBD1 or TRBD2, each matching 5 bases. Germline V CDR1 and CDR2: MNHNS, SASEGT. Deletions cut 7 bases from V and 4 bases from J, with 16 bases between. The CDR3 length is 15 residues. Here the CDR3 DNA reads TGTGCCAGCACCCTAGGGGTTGCGGGCACCGGGGAGCTGTTTTTT. It yields the protein CASTLGVAGTGELFF.